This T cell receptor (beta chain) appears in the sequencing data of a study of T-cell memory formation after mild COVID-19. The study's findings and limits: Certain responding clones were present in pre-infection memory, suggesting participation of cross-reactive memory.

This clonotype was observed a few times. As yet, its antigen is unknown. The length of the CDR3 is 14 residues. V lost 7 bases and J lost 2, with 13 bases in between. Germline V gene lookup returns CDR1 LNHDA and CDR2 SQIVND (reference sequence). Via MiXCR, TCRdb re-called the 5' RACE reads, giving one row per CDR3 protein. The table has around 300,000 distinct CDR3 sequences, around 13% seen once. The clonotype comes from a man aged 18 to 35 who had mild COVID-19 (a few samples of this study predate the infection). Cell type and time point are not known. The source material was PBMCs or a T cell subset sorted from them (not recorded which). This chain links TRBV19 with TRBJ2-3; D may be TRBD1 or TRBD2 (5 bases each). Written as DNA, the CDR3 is TGTGCCAGTAAGAGGGGATGGAACACAGATACGCAGTATTTT. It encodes CASKRGWNTDTQYF.